The 27 T cell receptor beta chains below come from one sample, sequenced in a study of blood T cell repertoires in COVID-19. Assay used: immunoSEQ multiplex PCR; TCRdb lists only in-frame clones, some missing. The sample carries some 220,000 clones, nearly 85% recorded once. Source material: peripheral blood. These receptors all come from a human donor in a cohort sampled during active COVID-19.

This clone was found once. The chain combines TRBV4-2 with TRBJ2-7; 7 bases fit TRBD2. CDR1 is LGHNA and CDR2 is YNFKEQ in the germline V gene. This CDR3 is 15 amino acids long. V was clipped by 1 base and J by 0 bases; unmatched bases: 3. CDR3 sequence reads: CASSQGGEGSYEQYF. The DNA for the CDR3 is TGTGCCAGCAGCCAAGGGGGGGAGGGCTCCTACGAGCAGTACTTC.

The DNA of the CDR3 is TGCGCCAGCAGCCAAGGCGGCCAAGGACAGCAGAACACTGAAGCTTTCTTT. As protein: CASSQGGQGQQNTEAFF. The J gene is TRBJ1-1, the V gene TRBV4-1; a possible D gene is TRBD1 (6 bases). Germline V lookup: CDR1 MGHRA, CDR2 YSYEKL. V was pared by 1 base and J by 1 base, with 16 bases between. The CDR3 has 17 amino acids.

This rearrangement joins TRBV3-1 (or the pseudogene TRBV3-2) to TRBJ1-5, with a possible D match to TRBD1 (6 bases). The germline V gene encodes CDR1 LGHDT and CDR2 YNNKEL (reference sequence). V was pared by 4 bases and J by 2 bases, with 18 bases between. There are 17 residues in the CDR3. CDR3 loop: CASSPRGGAAGNQPQHF. CDR3 coding DNA: TGTGCCAGCAGCCCGCGGGGGGGGGCAGCGGGCAATCAGCCCCAGCATTTT.

The count of this clone is one. V is TRBV19 and J is TRBJ2-5; 8 bases line up with TRBD2. CDR1 is LNHDA and CDR2 is SQIVND in the germline V gene (reference sequence). The V segment lost 3 bases and the J segment 5 bases; nucleotides outside the gene matches: 8. The CDR3 is made up of 15 amino acids. CDR3 DNA: TGTGCCAGTAGTATGGAGCGGGAGCGGTGGGAGACCCAGTACTTC. This codes for CASSMERERWETQYF.

This chain uses TRBV10-1 with TRBJ2-5; 7 bases fit TRBD1. Germline V gives CDR1 WNHNN, CDR2 SYGVQD (reference sequence). V lost 4 bases, J lost 5 bases, and 7 bases stayed unmatched. CDR3 length equals 14 residues. The CDR3 loop is CASSARTGWETQYF. CDR3 in DNA: TGCGCCAGCAGTGCGCGGACAGGCTGGGAGACCCAGTACTTC.

The J gene is TRBJ2-5, the V gene TRBV3-1 (or the pseudogene TRBV3-2); 8 positions match TRBD1. V lost 5 bases and J lost 5; bases outside the gene matches: 7. This CDR3 has 14 residues. Per germline, CDR1 LGHDT and CDR2 YNNKEL (reference sequence). CDR3 residues: CASSITGGMETQYF. DNA of the CDR3: TGTGCCAGCAGCATTACAGGGGGTATGGAGACCCAGTACTTC.

DNA of the CDR3: TGCGCCAGCAGCCCACGACTAAAACCCGGGACAACTACCCGAGCACATCAGCCCCAGCATTTT. Translating gives CASSPRLKPGTTTRAHQPQHF. The chain has TRBV4-1 and TRBJ1-5; TRBD1 might be the D (6 bases). Trimming shortened V by 4 bases and J by 5 bases, and 33 bases separated the two germline ends. The CDR3 is 21 amino acids. Per the germline V gene, CDR1 is MGHRA and CDR2 is YSYEKL.

To note about this clone: Other DNA sequences in the sample encode the same CDR3. This chain connects TRBV5-1 to TRBJ2-5, with 7 bases aligning to TRBD1. Germline CDR1 is SGHRS and CDR2 is YFSETQ. The CDR3 is 14 amino acids. Trimming removed 5 bases from V and 2 bases from J; junction bases left unmatched: 6. CDR3 in amino acids: CASSSGTAQETQYF. In DNA form, the CDR3 reads TGCGCCAGCAGTTCAGGGACAGCTCAAGAGACCCAGTACTTC.

CDR3 protein: CASRPYSEISYNEQFF. The CDR3 bases are TGCGCCAGCAGGCCTTATAGCGAGATCTCCTACAATGAGCAGTTCTTC. The rearrangement links TRBV4-1 to TRBJ2-1; weak D call: TRBD2 (5 bases). Germline CDR1 MGHRA, CDR2 YSYEKL. V lost 6 bases and J 0 bases, leaving 15 bases between the germline ends. The CDR3 loop spans 16 amino acids.

The V gene is TRBV29-1, the J gene TRBJ1-5; unclear D gene. CDR3 length equals 13 residues. CDR1 is SQVTM, CDR2 ANQGSEA, per germline. V lost 5 bases and J lost 3, with 11 bases in between. The CDR3 DNA is TGCAGCGTTCAACATACCAACAATCAGCCCCAGCATTTT. Translated, it gives CSVQHTNNQPQHF. The entire variable domain, with the rest obtained from reference TRBV29-1 and TRBJ1-5, is as follows: SAVISQKPSRDICQRGTSLTIQCQVDSQVTMMFWYRQQPGQSLTLIATANQGSEATYESGFVIDKFPISRPNLTFSTLTVSNMSPEDSSIYLCSVQHTNNQPQHFGDGTRLSIL.

This rearrangement joins TRBV14 to TRBJ2-5; 7 nucleotides align to TRBD2. The CDR3 runs to 15 residues. Trimming took 3 bases from V and 5 from J; bases not matched to a gene: 9. Per germline, CDR1 SGHDN and CDR2 FVKESK. The CDR3 spells CASSQRELAMETQYF. The DNA for the CDR3 is TGTGCCAGCAGCCAGCGCGAACTAGCGATGGAGACCCAGTACTTC. The full variable domain, completed using reference TRBV14 and TRBJ2-5, is EAGVTQFPSHSVIEKGQTVTLRCDPISGHDNLYWYRRVMGKEIKFLLHFVKESKQDESGMPNNRFLAERTGGTYSTLKVQPAELEDSGVYFCASSQRELAMETQYFGPGTRLLVL.

This sequence joins TRBV27 and TRBJ2-7, with D uncertain. Germline V gene lookup returns CDR1 MNHEY and CDR2 SMNVEV (reference sequence). Trimming pared 0 bases from V and 3 bases from J, leaving 12 bases between. The CDR3 extends over 15 amino acids. The CDR3 reads CASSLSLSGFYEQYF. For the CDR3, the DNA is TGTGCCAGCAGTTTATCACTATCGGGTTTCTACGAGCAGTACTTC.

The rearrangement joins TRBV5-3 to TRBJ2-5; weak D call: TRBD1 (6 bases). TRBV5-3 is recorded as an ORF, its role being uncertain. Trimming cost V 4 bases and J 1 base, with 8 bases left between them. The CDR3 consists of 13 residues. CDR3 in DNA: TGTGCCAGAAGCACGGACAGCCAAGAGACCCAGTACTTC. Its protein product is CARSTDSQETQYF.

This sequence joins TRBV2 and TRBJ2-2; TRBD1 agrees at 12 bases. Germline-derived CDR1 and CDR2 are SNHLY and FYNNEI. The CDR3 runs to 17 residues. Trimming removed 5 bases from V and 0 bases from J; junction bases left unmatched: 4. This CDR3 reads CASSHGTGGTNTGELFF. For the CDR3, the DNA is TGTGCCAGCAGTCATGGGACAGGGGGCACGAACACCGGGGAGCTGTTTTTT.

This chain uses TRBV11-2 with TRBJ2-3; D may be TRBD2 (5 bases). V shed 5 bases and J shed 0 bases, with 15 bases lying between them. The CDR3 loop spans 16 amino acids. Germline V gene data show CDR1 as SGHAT and CDR2 as FQNNGV. CDR3 sequence (DNA): TGTGCCAGCAGCCCCGGGGTGGACGGGAGCACAGATACGCAGTATTTT. Its translation is CASSPGVDGSTDTQYF.

This rearrangement joins TRBV18 to TRBJ1-5; 7 bases align to TRBD1. The CDR3 length is 17 residues. Germline V gene sequence: CDR1 KGHSH, CDR2 LQKENI. The J segment lost 2 bases and the V segment lost 3 bases, leaving 10 bases of the junction unmatched. CDR3 in DNA: TGTGCCAGCTCACCTTCCCCAGGGGGTAAGGGCAATCAGCCCCAGCATTTT. Translation gives CASSPSPGGKGNQPQHF.

The chain joins TRBV5-1 to TRBJ2-3; D call uncertain. This CDR3 has 13 residues. CDR1 and CDR2 (germline): SGHRS, YFSETQ. Trimming removed 2 bases from V and 4 bases from J, with 8 bases in between. The CDR3 nucleotides are TGCGCCAGCAGCTTTACGACATCAGATACGCAGTATTTT. Translated: CASSFTTSDTQYF. The full variable domain, completed using reference TRBV5-1 and TRBJ2-3, is KAGVTQTPRYLIKTRGQQVTLSCSPISGHRSVSWYQQTPGQGLQFLFEYFSETQRNKGNFPGRFSGRQFSNSRSEMNVSTLELGDSALYLCASSFTTSDTQYFGPGTRLTVL.

As regards this clone: Distinct nucleotide sequences in the sample also encode this CDR3. The chain joins TRBV5-4 to TRBJ1-2, with D hard to call. V shed 0 bases and J shed 0 bases, with 9 bases lying between them. Germline values: CDR1 SGHNT, CDR2 YYREEE (reference sequence). This CDR3 is 15 amino acids long. The DNA for the CDR3 is TGTGCCAGCAGCTTGGATCCCGGGACTAACTATGGCTACACCTTC. Its protein is CASSLDPGTNYGYTF. The full variable domain, completed using reference TRBV5-4 and TRBJ1-2, is ETGVTQSPTHLIKTRGQQVTLRCSSQSGHNTVSWYQQALGQGPQFIFQYYREEENGRGNFPPRFSGLQFPNYSSELNVNALELDDSALYLCASSLDPGTNYGYTFGSGTRLTVV.

This sequence joins TRBV28 and TRBJ2-6; D is undetermined. Germline CDR1 and CDR2: MDHEN and SYDVKM. The CDR3 spans 15 residues. Trimming removed 6 bases at V and 0 bases at J, with 9 bases between. The CDR3, as DNA: TGTGCCAGCAGCTCTGTAGACTCTGGGGCCAACGTCCTGACTTTC. This sequence encodes CASSSVDSGANVLTF.

This chain links TRBV10-1 with TRBJ2-3; TRBD2 is a possible D gene (5 bases). V dropped 2 bases and J dropped 5 bases, with 8 bases sitting between them. CDR3 length: 13 amino acids. Germline values: CDR1 WNHNN, CDR2 SYGVQD (reference sequence). The CDR3 nucleotides are TGCGCCAGCAGTGAGCGTGCGGGAGATACGCAGTATTTT. This sequence encodes CASSERAGDTQYF.

The gene calls are TRBV20-1 and TRBJ2-7; no clear D. The CDR3 is 11 residues long. The germline V and J ends were trimmed by 2 bases and 3 bases, with 5 bases remaining between them. Germline V gene data show CDR1 as DFQATT and CDR2 as SNEGSKA (reference sequence). CDR3 in amino acids: CSARSGYEQYF. DNA for the CDR3: TGCAGTGCTAGATCGGGCTACGAGCAGTACTTC.

The rearrangement joins TRBV6-6 to TRBJ2-1, with D unresolved. The germline V and J ends were trimmed by 0 bases and 8 bases, with 8 bases remaining between them. The CDR3 has 13 amino acids. The germline CDR1 and CDR2 sequences are MNHNY and SVGAGI (reference sequence). The CDR3 DNA reads TGTGCCAGCAGTTACTCGAACTCGGATGAGCAGTTCTTC. Translated, it gives CASSYSNSDEQFF.

The chain couples TRBV24-1 to TRBJ2-1; the match to TRBD2 covers 13 bases. Germline V gene data show CDR1 as KGHDR and CDR2 as SFDVKD. This CDR3 spans 14 amino acids. V dropped 5 bases and J dropped 9; count of bases not matched to a gene: 3. CDR3 DNA sequence: TGTGCCACCAGTGCTTGGACTAGCGGGAGTGAGCAGTTCTTC. As protein: CATSAWTSGSEQFF.

This clone has only one observation. The chain joins TRBV5-6 to TRBJ1-1, with 7 bases aligning to TRBD1. V shed 4 bases and J 5 bases; nucleotides not matched to a gene: 11. Germline CDR1 is SGHDT and CDR2 is YYEEEE. The CDR3 has 15 amino acids. DNA for the CDR3: TGTGCCAGCAGCAGGGACAGACTGCTAGGGACTGAAGCTTTCTTT. Its protein product is CASSRDRLLGTEAFF.

J is TRBJ1-3 and V is TRBV7-2; 9 nucleotides agree with TRBD1. This CDR3 comprises 19 residues. Germline assignment: CDR1 SGHTA and CDR2 FQGNSA. Losses at the gene ends were 0 bases for V and 7 bases for J; bases not matched to a gene: 16. The CDR3 sequence: CASSLAGTGTLFLSNTIYF. CDR3 bases: TGTGCCAGCAGCTTAGCCGGGACAGGGACCCTCTTTTTGTCGAACACCATATATTTT.

This clone was found once. This chain links TRBV4-1 with TRBJ2-7; 9 bases map to TRBD1. There are 18 residues in the CDR3. V was clipped by 0 bases and J by 4 bases; unmatched bases: 13. The germline gives CDR1 MGHRA, CDR2 YSYEKL. CDR3 protein: CASSQDGRYRGRGYEQYF. The DNA for the CDR3 is TGCGCCAGCAGCCAAGATGGGCGCTACAGGGGGCGCGGGTACGAGCAGTACTTC.

The chain combines TRBV28 with TRBJ1-2, with D uncertain. Germline CDR1 MDHEN, CDR2 SYDVKM. CDR3 length: 14 amino acids. The V gene lost 2 bases and the J gene lost 8 bases, with 15 bases spanning the gap. As DNA, the CDR3 is TGTGCCAGCAGTTTAGGTTCACACGCGGGGGGCTACACCTTC. Translating it yields CASSLGSHAGGYTF.